The 29 T cell receptor beta chains below all came from one sample that was sequenced in a study of shared clonotypes between healthy human individuals. Produced via immunoSEQ multiplex PCR; TCRdb's table is partial and in-frame only. In the table there are more than 900,000 clones, about 80% of which are singletons. Sequencing was performed on memory CD4+ T cells from PBMCs. The subset: CD45RA-negative fraction. The source of these receptors is a man aged 18 to 29 in good health. Some clones in this sample may be carry-over from other donors' samples.

The chain recombines TRBV6-6 with TRBJ1-4, with D possibly matching TRBD1 (6 bases). V was shortened by 10 bases and J by 4 bases, with 16 bases between the two germline ends. Germline V CDR1 and CDR2: MNHNY, SVGAGI (reference sequence). The CDR3 spans 14 residues. The CDR3 DNA reads TGTGCCACCTCGAGGGGGGGAGTTAATGAAAAACTGTTTTTT. Its translation is CATSRGGVNEKLFF.

The chain is built from TRBV7-9 and TRBJ2-1, with D perhaps TRBD2 (7 bases). The V gene's germline CDR1 is SEHNR and CDR2 FQNEAQ (reference sequence). Trimming shortened V by 1 base and J by 6 bases, and 13 bases separated the two germline ends. The CDR3 consists of 15 residues. The CDR3 coding sequence is TGTGCCAGCAGCTTAGTGCGGGGGCTGGTCAATGAGCAGTTCTTC. It is translated as CASSLVRGLVNEQFF.

This sequence joins TRBV5-1 and TRBJ2-1, with 12 bases matching TRBD2. The CDR3 is made up of 18 amino acids. Germline-derived CDR1 and CDR2 are SGHRS and YFSETQ. The V segment lost 1 base and the J segment 4 bases; nucleotides outside the gene matches: 9. CDR3 sequence reads: CASSLSSGRASPYNEQFF. The CDR3 DNA reads as TGCGCCAGCAGCTTGTCTAGCGGGAGGGCCTCTCCTTACAATGAGCAGTTCTTC.

This clone came up once. This chain links TRBV5-6 with TRBJ2-7; D ambiguous. Germline lookup yields CDR1 SGHDT and CDR2 YYEEEE. With 3 bases removed from V and 4 bases from J, the gap between germline ends came to 14 bases. The CDR3 extends over 14 amino acids. The CDR3 bases are TGTGCCAGCAGCTACCTTACGGTTTCGTACGAGCAGTACTTC. It yields the protein CASSYLTVSYEQYF.

The chain has TRBV18 and TRBJ2-5; D is unresolved. The V end was cut by 3 bases, the J end by 2 bases, with 10 bases between. Per germline, CDR1 KGHSH and CDR2 LQKENI. The CDR3 has 14 residues. This chain's CDR3 is CASSPRYVQETQYF. The CDR3 bases are TGTGCCAGCTCACCGAGATACGTTCAAGAGACCCAGTACTTC.

This sequence joins TRBV5-4 and TRBJ2-5; D call uncertain. The germline V gene encodes CDR1 SGHNT and CDR2 YYREEE (reference sequence). The CDR3 covers 13 residues. V lost 5 bases to trimming and J lost 5 bases, with 13 bases between them. CDR3 coding DNA: TGTGCCAGCAGAAAACAAGAATCCGAGACCCAGTACTTC. Residues: CASRKQESETQYF.

The V and J genes are TRBV5-1 and TRBJ2-7; 9 bases match TRBD1. V was pared by 6 bases and J by 6 bases, with 7 bases of the junction left unmatched. Germline CDR1 SGHRS, CDR2 YFSETQ. This CDR3 spans 13 amino acids. As DNA, the CDR3 is TGCGCCAGCATGTTACAGGGGGCCTCCGAGCAGTACTTC. It codes for CASMLQGASEQYF.

V and J are TRBV27 and TRBJ2-3, with TRBD2 identical over 8 bases. Germline V gene data show CDR1 as MNHEY and CDR2 as SMNVEV (reference sequence). This CDR3 comprises 17 residues. Germline trimming cut 0 bases from V and 0 bases from J; bases unmatched to any gene: 5. The CDR3 here is CASSLSRLAGSTDTQYF. The CDR3 DNA sequence: TGTGCCAGCAGTTTATCGAGGCTAGCGGGTAGCACAGATACGCAGTATTTT.

This rearrangement joins TRBV5-1 to TRBJ2-1; D is tentatively TRBD1 or TRBD2 (5 bases each). This CDR3 comprises 16 residues. Germline assignment: CDR1 SGHRS and CDR2 YFSETQ. The V end was cut by 0 bases, the J end by 4 bases, with 14 bases between. CDR3 DNA sequence: TGCGCCAGCAGCTTGGCCATGGGTGGGGGATACAATGAGCAGTTCTTC. Translated: CASSLAMGGGYNEQFF.

On this clone: The same CDR3 also results from other DNA sequences found in this sample. J is TRBJ2-7 and V is TRBV6-1; a possible D gene is TRBD1 (6 bases). V was clipped by 3 bases and J by 2 bases, with 8 bases between them. Looked up from germline, CDR1 is MNHNS and CDR2 is SASEGT. The CDR3 totals 13 residues. The CDR3 sequence: CASSEGHPYEQYF. CDR3 nucleotides: TGTGCCAGCAGTGAGGGACACCCCTACGAGCAGTACTTC.

The rearrangement uses TRBV29-1 and TRBJ2-3; no clear D. The ends were cut back, 6 bases at V and 2 bases at J, with 9 bases in the middle. The length of the CDR3 is 12 residues. Germline V gene lookup returns CDR1 SQVTM and CDR2 ANQGSEA. The CDR3 is CSVDETTDTQYF. In nucleotides, the CDR3 is TGCAGCGTCGACGAAACCACAGATACGCAGTATTTT.

This chain links TRBV4-2 with TRBJ1-2; D remains ambiguous. CDR3 length equals 15 residues. Trimming left V 1 base short and J 5 bases short, with 14 bases between. CDR1 and CDR2 (germline): LGHNA, YNFKEQ. The CDR3: CASSQAGEGRYGYTF. CDR3 DNA: TGTGCCAGCAGCCAAGCAGGCGAGGGAAGGTATGGCTACACCTTC.

The CDR3 is CASIPHGGAGETQYF. The DNA of the CDR3 is TGTGCCAGCATTCCCCATGGGGGGGCAGGGGAGACCCAGTACTTC. This chain joins TRBV6-1 and TRBJ2-5; D may be TRBD2 (7 bases). The CDR3 has 15 amino acids. Trimming took 7 bases from V and 5 from J, leaving 20 bases between them. CDR1 and CDR2 (germline): MNHNS, SASEGT.

This clone occurred a few times. V usage is TRBV2 and J usage is TRBJ2-3; TRBD2 matches at 14 bases. Unmatched junction bases numbered 10, after V lost 4 bases and J lost 4 bases. This CDR3 contains 18 residues. The germline V gene has CDR1 SNHLY and CDR2 FYNNEI. Written as DNA, the CDR3 is TGTGCCAGCAGTGCCAGGACTAGCGGGAGGCGTAGCGCAGATACGCAGTATTTT. Protein sequence: CASSARTSGRRSADTQYF.

This rearrangement joins TRBV11-3 to TRBJ2-3, with 7 bases matching TRBD2. The CDR3 extends over 19 amino acids. Germline V lookup: CDR1 SGHNT, CDR2 YENEEA. Trimming took 3 bases from V and 4 from J; bases not matched to a gene: 19. The CDR3 is CASSFRGRAGSGQADTQYF. The CDR3 DNA is TGTGCCAGCAGCTTCCGTGGGAGGGCCGGAAGTGGCCAGGCAGATACGCAGTATTTT. Variable domain in full (rest from reference TRBV11-3 and TRBJ2-3): EAGVVQSPRYKIIEKKQPVAFWCNPISGHNTLYWYLQNLGQGPELLIRYENEEAVDDSQLPKDRFSAERLKGVDSTLKIQPAELGDSAVYLCASSFRGRAGSGQADTQYFGPGTRLTVL.

The chain has TRBV2 and TRBJ2-5; 9 nucleotides line up with TRBD2. The CDR3 spans 13 residues. Germline-derived CDR1 and CDR2 are SNHLY and FYNNEI. Unmatched junction bases numbered 14, after V lost 8 bases and J lost 13 bases. In DNA, the CDR3 is TGTGCCAGCCGGGGGCTAGCGGGGCCAACCTCGTACTTC. It encodes CASRGLAGPTSYF.

The chain recombines TRBV4-1 with TRBJ2-3; D not resolved. Between the trimmed V and J ends, which lost 5 bases and 0 bases, there was a span of 18 bases. The V gene's germline CDR1 is MGHRA and CDR2 YSYEKL. The CDR3 extends over 17 amino acids. The CDR3 protein is CASSLRVGIDSTDTQYF. In DNA, the CDR3 is TGCGCCAGCAGCTTAAGGGTAGGAATTGATAGCACAGATACGCAGTATTTT.

This chain uses TRBV29-1 with TRBJ2-4; D uncertain. Germline CDR1 SQVTM, CDR2 ANQGSEA. CDR3 length equals 13 residues. The V gene lost 3 bases and the J gene lost 0 bases, with 6 bases spanning the gap. The CDR3 spells CSVEPLAKNIQYF. As DNA, the CDR3 is TGCAGCGTTGAGCCCCTAGCCAAAAACATTCAGTACTTC.

This clone appeared a single time. The chain recombines TRBV28 with TRBJ2-1; TRBD1 or TRBD2 may be the D gene (5 bases each). The CDR3 is 14 amino acids. The germline gives CDR1 MDHEN, CDR2 SYDVKM. The V end was cut by 6 bases, the J end by 7 bases, with 16 bases between. As DNA, the CDR3 is TGTGCCAGCAGGGGGAACAGGCTAGCTAATGAGCAGTTCTTC. It translates to CASRGNRLANEQFF.

This sequence joins TRBV29-1 and TRBJ2-3, with unresolved D. The germline V and J ends were trimmed by 4 bases and 4 bases, with 15 bases remaining between them. The CDR3 contains 14 residues. CDR1 and CDR2 (germline): SQVTM, ANQGSEA. CDR3 sequence: CSVGPLRSPDTQYF. In nucleotides, the CDR3 is TGCAGCGTTGGTCCCTTACGGTCCCCAGATACGCAGTATTTT.

This clone has only one observation. The chain recombines TRBV28 with TRBJ2-7; D might be TRBD2 (5 bases). V lost 8 bases to trimming and J lost 0 bases, with 14 bases between them. The CDR3 sequence is 14 residues long. The germline V gene encodes CDR1 MDHEN and CDR2 SYDVKM. CDR3 DNA: TGTGCCAGCGACGGGAAGGGCCGCTCCTACGAGCAGTACTTC. Its protein product is CASDGKGRSYEQYF.

CDR3 sequence: CASSPQGAKNIQYF. CDR3 nucleotides: TGTGCCAGCAGTCCACAGGGGGCCAAAAACATTCAGTACTTC. V is TRBV27 and J is TRBJ2-4, with 7 positions matching TRBD1. V lost 5 bases, J lost 1 base, and 2 bases stayed unmatched. The CDR3 totals 14 residues. In germline, CDR1 is MNHEY, CDR2 SMNVEV (reference sequence).

This sequence joins TRBV27 and TRBJ1-5, with D tentatively TRBD1 (5 bases). The CDR3 covers 15 residues. Deletions cut 5 bases from V and 0 bases from J, with 11 bases between. CDR1 is MNHEY, CDR2 SMNVEV, per germline (reference sequence). The CDR3 sequence: CASSPAQVSNQPQHF. CDR3 bases: TGTGCCAGCAGTCCAGCACAGGTTAGCAATCAGCCCCAGCATTTT.

The gene calls are TRBV14 and TRBJ2-1; D is undetermined. Trimming took off 2 bases at V and 12 bases at J, with 14 bases between the two ends. Looked up from germline, CDR1 is SGHDN and CDR2 is FVKESK. The CDR3 extends over 13 amino acids. The CDR3, as DNA: TGTGCCAGCAGCCAAAAGATCAGTTTAGGGCAGTTCTTC. Encoded protein: CASSQKISLGQFF.

The rearrangement uses TRBV5-4 and TRBJ2-7, with 10 positions matching TRBD2. With V trimmed by 7 bases and J by 5 bases, 18 bases remained unmatched. Germline V gene lookup returns CDR1 SGHNT and CDR2 YYREEE (reference sequence). CDR3 length: 17 amino acids. CDR3 loop: CASGRPGGEREGHEQYF. The CDR3, as DNA: TGTGCCAGCGGCCGCCCGGGGGGCGAGCGGGAGGGCCACGAGCAGTACTTC.

CDR3 DNA sequence: TGTGCCAGCAGCTCACAGGAACAGGGGCACGAGCAGTACTTC. Translation gives CASSSQEQGHEQYF. The chain carries TRBV9 and TRBJ2-7, with 7 bases aligning to TRBD1. The CDR3 sequence is 14 residues long. V dropped 4 bases and J dropped 5; count of bases not matched to a gene: 9. Germline CDR1 SGDLS, CDR2 YYNGEE. The full variable domain, with the rest looked up from reference TRBV9 and TRBJ2-7, is DSGVTQTPKHLITATGQRVTLRCSPRSGDLSVYWYQQSLDQGLQFLIQYYNGEERAKGNILERFSAQQFPDLHSELNLSSLELGDSALYFCASSSQEQGHEQYFGPGTRLTVT.

Regarding this clone: The sample contains more than one DNA sequence encoding this CDR3. The rearrangement joins TRBV7-2 to TRBJ1-5; no clear D gene. The V gene's germline CDR1 is SGHTA and CDR2 FQGNSA. The V gene lost 1 base and the J gene lost 1 base, with 5 bases spanning the gap. The CDR3 runs 14 residues. CDR3 loop: CASSLVRSNQPQHF. For the CDR3, the DNA is TGTGCCAGCAGCTTAGTTCGCAGCAATCAGCCCCAGCATTTT. Based on the CDR3 plus reference TRBV7-2 and TRBJ1-5, the full variable domain is GAGVSQSPSNKVTEKGKDVELRCDPISGHTALYWYRQSLGQGLEFLIYFQGNSAPDKSGLPSDRFSAERTGGSVSTLTIQRTQQEDSAVYLCASSLVRSNQPQHFGDGTRLSIL.

The chain joins TRBV7-6 to TRBJ2-2; the D is unclear. V lost 3 bases to trimming and J lost 5 bases, with 10 bases between them. The CDR3 runs to 14 residues. CDR1 and CDR2 from the germline V gene are SGHVS and FNYEAQ. The CDR3 region has the DNA TGTGCCAGCAGCTTGATCGAGAAAACCGGGGAGCTGTTTTTT. Its translation is CASSLIEKTGELFF.

This clone was recorded once. The J gene is TRBJ2-7, the V gene TRBV5-1, with 7 bases identical to TRBD1. The J segment lost 1 base and the V segment lost 1 base, leaving 8 bases of the junction unmatched. The CDR3 consists of 16 residues. From germline, CDR1 is SGHRS and CDR2 YFSETQ. The CDR3 nucleotides read TGCGCCAGCAGCTTGACCGAGACAGGGTCTTCCTACGAGCAGTACTTC. Protein sequence: CASSLTETGSSYEQYF.